This T cell receptor (beta chain) was found in a study of control samples from healthy donors and cancer patients. Germline CDR1 is SGHDT and CDR2 is YYEEEE. Trimming removed 0 bases from V and 4 bases from J, with 9 bases in between. CDR3 length equals 14 residues. TCRdb keeps only in-frame clones here, not all; method: immunoSEQ multiplex PCR. The sample lists about 160,000 clones; approximately 90% were seen once. Sample: blood. The origin of this receptor is a man in his thirties or forties in good health. V gene TRBV5-6 combines with J gene TRBJ2-3; possible D gene TRBD2, 5 bases. The CDR3 nucleotides are TGTGCCAGCAGCTTGGGGACTTTCGCAGATACGCAGTATTTT. Its translation: CASSLGTFADTQYF.